This TCR beta chain came from a study of OX40 agonist ivuxolimab in advanced cancers. At the level of the study: Earlier treatment with anti-PD-1, anti-PD-L1 or anti-CTLA-4 was permitted, and approximately 38% had received some.

Study findings and constraints: Average numbers of expanded clones were greater in CD8+ T cells than in CD4+. Among some nonresponders, normalized T-cell clonal expansion was also low.

Germline V CDR1 and CDR2: LNHDA, SQIVND (reference sequence). CDR3 length: 14 amino acids. With V trimmed by 8 bases and J by 1 base, 4 bases remained unmatched. Turning to this clone: Its antigen is not known.

TCRdb's copy holds only in-frame clones and misses some; the assay was immunoSEQ multiplex PCR. Of approximately 70,000 clones in the sample, 80% to 85% were seen once. The TCR sequence derives from an adult with an advanced solid tumor such as melanoma, head and neck, liver or kidney cancer. The chain is built from TRBV19 and TRBJ2-2; 7 nucleotides agree with TRBD1. This sample comprised CD4+ or CD8+ T cells sorted from blood, obtained in a trial of the OX40 agonist ivuxolimab. The CDR3: CASERDRNTGELFF. The CDR3 DNA is TGTGCCAGTGAAAGGGACAGGAACACCGGGGAGCTGTTTTTT.